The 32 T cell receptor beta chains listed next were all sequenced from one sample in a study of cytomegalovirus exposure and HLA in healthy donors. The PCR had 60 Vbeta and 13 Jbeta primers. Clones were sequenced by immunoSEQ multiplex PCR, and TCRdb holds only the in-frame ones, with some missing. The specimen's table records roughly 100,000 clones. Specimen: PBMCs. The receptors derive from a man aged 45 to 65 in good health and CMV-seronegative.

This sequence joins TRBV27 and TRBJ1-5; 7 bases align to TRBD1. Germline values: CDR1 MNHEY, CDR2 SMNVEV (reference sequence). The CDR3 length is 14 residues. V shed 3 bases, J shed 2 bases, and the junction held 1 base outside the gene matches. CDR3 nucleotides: TGTGCCAGCAGTTTCACAGGGGGCAATCAGCCCCAGCATTTT. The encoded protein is CASSFTGGNQPQHF.

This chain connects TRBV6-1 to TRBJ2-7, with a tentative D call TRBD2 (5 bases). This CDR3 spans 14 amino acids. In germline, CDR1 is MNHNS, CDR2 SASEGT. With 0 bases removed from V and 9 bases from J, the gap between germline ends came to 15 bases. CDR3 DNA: TGTGCCAGCAGTGAAGCTAATGGTGGGAGCCCGCAGTACTTC. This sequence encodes CASSEANGGSPQYF.

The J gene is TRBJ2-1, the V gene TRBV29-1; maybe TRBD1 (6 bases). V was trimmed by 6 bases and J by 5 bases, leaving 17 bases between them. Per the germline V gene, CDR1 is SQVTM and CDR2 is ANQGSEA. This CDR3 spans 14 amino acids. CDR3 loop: CSVHRAGRDNEQFF. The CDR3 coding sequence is TGCAGCGTCCACAGGGCCGGAAGAGACAATGAGCAGTTCTTC.

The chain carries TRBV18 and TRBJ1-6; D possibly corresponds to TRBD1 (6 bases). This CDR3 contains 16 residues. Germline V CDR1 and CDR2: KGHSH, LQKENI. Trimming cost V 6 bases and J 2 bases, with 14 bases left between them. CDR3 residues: CASSSSDRPYNSPLHF. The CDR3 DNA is TGTGCCAGCTCTAGCTCGGACAGACCCTATAATTCACCCCTCCACTTT.

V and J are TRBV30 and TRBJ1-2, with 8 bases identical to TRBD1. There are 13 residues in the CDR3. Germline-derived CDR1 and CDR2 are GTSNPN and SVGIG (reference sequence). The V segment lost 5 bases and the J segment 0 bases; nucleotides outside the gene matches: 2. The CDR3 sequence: CAWGTGSNYGYTF. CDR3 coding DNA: TGTGCCTGGGGGACAGGATCTAACTATGGCTACACCTTC.

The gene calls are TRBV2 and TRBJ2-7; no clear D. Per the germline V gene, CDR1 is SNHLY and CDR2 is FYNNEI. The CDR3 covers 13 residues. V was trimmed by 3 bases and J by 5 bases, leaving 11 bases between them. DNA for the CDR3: TGTGCCAGCAGTGATGCAGGTCTGAACGAGCAGTACTTC. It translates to CASSDAGLNEQYF.

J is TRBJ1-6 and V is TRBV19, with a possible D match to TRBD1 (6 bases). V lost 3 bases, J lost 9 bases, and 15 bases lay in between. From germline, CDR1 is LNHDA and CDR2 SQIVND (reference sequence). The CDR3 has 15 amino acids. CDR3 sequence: CASSIGRGVGSPLHF. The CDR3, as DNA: TGTGCCAGTAGTATTGGCAGGGGCGTCGGTTCACCCCTCCACTTT.

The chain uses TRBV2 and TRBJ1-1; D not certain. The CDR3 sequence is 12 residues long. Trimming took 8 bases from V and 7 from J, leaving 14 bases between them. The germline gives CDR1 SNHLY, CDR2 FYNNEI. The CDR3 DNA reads TGTGCCAGCGCTATTAGTGGTGTTGAAGCTTTCTTT. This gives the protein CASAISGVEAFF.

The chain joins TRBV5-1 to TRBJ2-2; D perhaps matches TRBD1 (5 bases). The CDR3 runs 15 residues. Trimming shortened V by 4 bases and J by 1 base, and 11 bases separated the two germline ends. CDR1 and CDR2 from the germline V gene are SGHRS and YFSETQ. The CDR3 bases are TGCGCCAGCAGCCGTCCGACAGAGAACACCGGGGAGCTGTTTTTT. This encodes CASSRPTENTGELFF. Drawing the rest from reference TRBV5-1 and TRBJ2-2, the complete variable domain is KAGVTQTPRYLIKTRGQQVTLSCSPISGHRSVSWYQQTPGQGLQFLFEYFSETQRNKGNFPGRFSGRQFSNSRSEMNVSTLELGDSALYLCASSRPTENTGELFFGEGSRLTVL.

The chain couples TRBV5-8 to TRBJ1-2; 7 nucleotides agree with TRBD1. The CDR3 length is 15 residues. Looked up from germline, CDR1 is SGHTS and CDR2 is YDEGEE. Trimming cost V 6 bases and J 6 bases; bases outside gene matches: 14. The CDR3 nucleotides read TGTGCCAGCATCAGGGGGACGGTTGGGAGAAATGGCTACACCTTC. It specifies CASIRGTVGRNGYTF.

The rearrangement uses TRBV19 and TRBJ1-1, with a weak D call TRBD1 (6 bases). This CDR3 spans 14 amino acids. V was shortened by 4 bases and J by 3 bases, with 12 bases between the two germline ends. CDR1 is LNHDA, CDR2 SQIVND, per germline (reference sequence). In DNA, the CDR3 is TGTGCCAGTAGTACACAGGGTGGATACACTGAAGCTTTCTTT. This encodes CASSTQGGYTEAFF.

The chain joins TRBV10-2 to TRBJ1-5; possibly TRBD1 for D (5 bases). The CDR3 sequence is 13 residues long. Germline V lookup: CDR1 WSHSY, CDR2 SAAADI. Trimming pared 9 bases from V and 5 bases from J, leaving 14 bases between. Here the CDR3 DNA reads TGCGCCAGTAGAAGACAGTCGGATCAGCCCCAGCATTTT. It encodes CASRRQSDQPQHF.

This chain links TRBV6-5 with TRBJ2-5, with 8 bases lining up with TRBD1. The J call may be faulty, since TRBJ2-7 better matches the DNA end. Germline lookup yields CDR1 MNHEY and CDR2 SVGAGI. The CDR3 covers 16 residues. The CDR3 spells CASSYLTGTGSYEQYF. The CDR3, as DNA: TGTGCCAGCAGTTACCTAACCGGGACAGGAAGCTACGAGCAGTACTTC.

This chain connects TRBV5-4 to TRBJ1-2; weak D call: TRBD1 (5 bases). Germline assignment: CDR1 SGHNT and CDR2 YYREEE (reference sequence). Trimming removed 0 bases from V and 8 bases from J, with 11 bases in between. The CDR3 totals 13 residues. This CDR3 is CASSLAGGVGYTF. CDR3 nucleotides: TGTGCCAGCAGCTTGGCCGGGGGGGTCGGCTACACCTTC.

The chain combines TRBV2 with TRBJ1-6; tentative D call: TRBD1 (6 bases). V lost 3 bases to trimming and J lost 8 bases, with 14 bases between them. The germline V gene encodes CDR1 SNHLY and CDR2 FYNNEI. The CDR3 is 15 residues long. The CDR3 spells CASSDDRTAYSPLHF. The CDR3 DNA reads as TGTGCCAGCAGTGATGATAGGACAGCCTATTCACCCCTCCACTTT.

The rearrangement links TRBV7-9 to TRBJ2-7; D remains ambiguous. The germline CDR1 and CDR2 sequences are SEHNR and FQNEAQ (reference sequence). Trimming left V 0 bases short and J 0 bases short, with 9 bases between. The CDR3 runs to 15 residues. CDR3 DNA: TGTGCCAGCAGCTTAGCGTCCACGGTCTCCTACGAGCAGTACTTC. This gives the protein CASSLASTVSYEQYF.

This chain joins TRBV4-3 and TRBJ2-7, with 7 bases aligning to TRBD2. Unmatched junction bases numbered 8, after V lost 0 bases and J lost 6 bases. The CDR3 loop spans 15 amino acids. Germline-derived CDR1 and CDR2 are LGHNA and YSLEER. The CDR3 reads CASSQEFGTGGEQYF. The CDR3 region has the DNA TGCGCCAGCAGCCAAGAATTCGGAACGGGAGGCGAGCAGTACTTC.

The CDR3 nucleotides are TGTGCCAGCTCACAGGGACAGGGTTCGGAAAAACTGTTTTTT. Translation gives CASSQGQGSEKLFF. The chain links TRBV18 to TRBJ1-4, with 9 bases identical to TRBD1. Germline trimming cut 4 bases from V and 8 bases from J; bases unmatched to any gene: 5. CDR1 and CDR2 (germline): KGHSH, LQKENI. The CDR3 extends over 14 amino acids.

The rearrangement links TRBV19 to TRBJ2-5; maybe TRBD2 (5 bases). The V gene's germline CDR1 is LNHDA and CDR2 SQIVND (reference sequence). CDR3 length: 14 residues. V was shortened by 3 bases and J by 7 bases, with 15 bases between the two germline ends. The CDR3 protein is CASSMLADLGTQYF. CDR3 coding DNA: TGTGCCAGTAGTATGCTAGCCGATTTGGGGACCCAGTACTTC.

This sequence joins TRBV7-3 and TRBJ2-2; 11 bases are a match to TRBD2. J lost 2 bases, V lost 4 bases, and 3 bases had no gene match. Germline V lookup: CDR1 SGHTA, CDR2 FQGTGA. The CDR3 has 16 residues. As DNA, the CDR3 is TGTGCCAGCAGCTCACTAGCGGGAGCCAACACCGGGGAGCTGTTTTTT. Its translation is CASSSLAGANTGELFF.

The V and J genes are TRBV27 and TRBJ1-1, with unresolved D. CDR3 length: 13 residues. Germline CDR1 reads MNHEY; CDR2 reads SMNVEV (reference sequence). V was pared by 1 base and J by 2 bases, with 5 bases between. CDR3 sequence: CASSLYRNTEAFF. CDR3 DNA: TGTGCCAGCAGTTTATACAGAAACACTGAAGCTTTCTTT.

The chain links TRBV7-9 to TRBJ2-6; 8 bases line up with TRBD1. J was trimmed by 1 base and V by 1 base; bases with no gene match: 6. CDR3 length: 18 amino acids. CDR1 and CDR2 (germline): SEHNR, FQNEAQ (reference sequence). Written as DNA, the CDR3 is TGTGCCAGCAGCTTAGAATCAGGGGGCGCGTCTGGGGCCAACGTCCTGACTTTC. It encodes CASSLESGGASGANVLTF.

As DNA, the CDR3 is TGTGCCTGGAGTGACCCCTGGACAGGAGATAATGAAAAACTGTTTTTT. This encodes CAWSDPWTGDNEKLFF. The chain uses TRBV30 and TRBJ1-4, with 7 bases fitting TRBD1. Germline V gene lookup returns CDR1 GTSNPN and CDR2 SVGIG (reference sequence). This CDR3 is built from 16 residues. V dropped 1 base and J dropped 4; count of bases not matched to a gene: 9. Full variable domain (remainder filled in from reference TRBV30 and TRBJ1-4): SQTIHQWPATLVQPVGSPLSLECTVEGTSNPNLYWYRQAAGRGLQLLFYSVGIGQISSEVPQNLSASRPQDRQFILSSKKLLLSDSGFYLCAWSDPWTGDNEKLFFGSGTQLSVL.

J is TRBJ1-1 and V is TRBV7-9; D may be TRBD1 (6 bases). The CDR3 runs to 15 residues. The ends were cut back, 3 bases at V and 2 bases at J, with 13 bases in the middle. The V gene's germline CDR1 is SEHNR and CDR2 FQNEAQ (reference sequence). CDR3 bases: TGTGCCAGCAGCTTGGCTGACAGGAAAAACACTGAAGCTTTCTTT. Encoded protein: CASSLADRKNTEAFF.

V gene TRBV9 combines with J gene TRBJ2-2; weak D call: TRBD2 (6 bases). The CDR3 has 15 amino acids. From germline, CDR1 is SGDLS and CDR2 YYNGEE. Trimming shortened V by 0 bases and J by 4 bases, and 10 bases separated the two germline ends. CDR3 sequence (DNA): TGTGCCAGCAGCGTAGTGGGGGGATCCACCGGGGAGCTGTTTTTT. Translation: CASSVVGGSTGELFF. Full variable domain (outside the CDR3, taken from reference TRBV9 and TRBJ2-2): DSGVTQTPKHLITATGQRVTLRCSPRSGDLSVYWYQQSLDQGLQFLIQYYNGEERAKGNILERFSAQQFPDLHSELNLSSLELGDSALYFCASSVVGGSTGELFFGEGSRLTVL.

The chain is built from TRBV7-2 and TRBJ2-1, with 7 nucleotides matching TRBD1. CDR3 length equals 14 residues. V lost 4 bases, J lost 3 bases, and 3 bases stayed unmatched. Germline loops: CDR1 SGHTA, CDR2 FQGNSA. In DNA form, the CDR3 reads TGTGCCAGCAGCTCCCGGGACAGCTACAATGAGCAGTTCTTC. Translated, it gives CASSSRDSYNEQFF.

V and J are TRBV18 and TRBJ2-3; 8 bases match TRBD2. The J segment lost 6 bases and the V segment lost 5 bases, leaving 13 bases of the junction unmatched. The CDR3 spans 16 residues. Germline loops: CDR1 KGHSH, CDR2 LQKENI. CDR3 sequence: CASSRSGGVAVDTQYF. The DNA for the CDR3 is TGTGCCAGCTCAAGGAGCGGGGGAGTTGCTGTGGATACGCAGTATTTT.

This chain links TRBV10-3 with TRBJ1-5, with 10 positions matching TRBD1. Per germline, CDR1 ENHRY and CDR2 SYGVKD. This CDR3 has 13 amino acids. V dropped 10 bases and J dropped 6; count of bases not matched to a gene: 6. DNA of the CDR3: TGTGCCACACGACAGGGGGCGGGTCAGCCCCAGCATTTT. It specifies CATRQGAGQPQHF.

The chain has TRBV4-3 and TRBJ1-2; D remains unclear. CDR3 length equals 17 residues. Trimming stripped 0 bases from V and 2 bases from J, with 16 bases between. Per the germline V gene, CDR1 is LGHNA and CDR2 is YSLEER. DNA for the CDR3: TGCGCCAGCAGCCAAGATGGCGGAGCACACCCCAACTATGGCTACACCTTC. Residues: CASSQDGGAHPNYGYTF.

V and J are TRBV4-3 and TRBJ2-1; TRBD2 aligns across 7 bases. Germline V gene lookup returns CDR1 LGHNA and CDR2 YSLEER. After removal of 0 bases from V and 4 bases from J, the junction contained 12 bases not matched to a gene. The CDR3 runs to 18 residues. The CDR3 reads CASSQDRGLAAYYNEQFF. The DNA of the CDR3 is TGCGCCAGCAGCCAAGATAGAGGGCTAGCGGCTTATTACAATGAGCAGTTCTTC.

The CDR3, as DNA: TGCGCCAGCAGCTTGATGACAGTGCATCAAGAGACCCAGTACTTC. This encodes CASSLMTVHQETQYF. The chain couples TRBV5-1 to TRBJ2-5; possibly TRBD1 for D (5 bases). CDR1 is SGHRS and CDR2 is YFSETQ in the germline V gene. Trimming cost V 1 base and J 2 bases, with 12 bases left between them. There are 15 residues in the CDR3. Based on the CDR3 plus reference TRBV5-1 and TRBJ2-5, the full variable domain is KAGVTQTPRYLIKTRGQQVTLSCSPISGHRSVSWYQQTPGQGLQFLFEYFSETQRNKGNFPGRFSGRQFSNSRSEMNVSTLELGDSALYLCASSLMTVHQETQYFGPGTRLLVL.

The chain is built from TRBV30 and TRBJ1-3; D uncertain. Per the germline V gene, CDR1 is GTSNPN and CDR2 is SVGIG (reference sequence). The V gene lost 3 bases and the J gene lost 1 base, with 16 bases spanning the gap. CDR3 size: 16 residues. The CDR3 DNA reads TGTGCCTGGAGACCGATCGGGTTTTCGTCTGGAAACACCATATATTTT. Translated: CAWRPIGFSSGNTIYF.